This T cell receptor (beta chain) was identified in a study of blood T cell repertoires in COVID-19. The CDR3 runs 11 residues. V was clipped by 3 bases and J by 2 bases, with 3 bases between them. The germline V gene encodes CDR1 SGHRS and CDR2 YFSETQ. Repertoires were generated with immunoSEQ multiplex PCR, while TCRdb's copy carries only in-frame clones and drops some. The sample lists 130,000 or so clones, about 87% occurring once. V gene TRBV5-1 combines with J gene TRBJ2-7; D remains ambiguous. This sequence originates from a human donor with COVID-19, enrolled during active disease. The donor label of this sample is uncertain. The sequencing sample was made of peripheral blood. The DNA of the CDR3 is TGCGCCAGCAGCTCAACCTACGAGCAGTACTTC. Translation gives CASSSTYEQYF.